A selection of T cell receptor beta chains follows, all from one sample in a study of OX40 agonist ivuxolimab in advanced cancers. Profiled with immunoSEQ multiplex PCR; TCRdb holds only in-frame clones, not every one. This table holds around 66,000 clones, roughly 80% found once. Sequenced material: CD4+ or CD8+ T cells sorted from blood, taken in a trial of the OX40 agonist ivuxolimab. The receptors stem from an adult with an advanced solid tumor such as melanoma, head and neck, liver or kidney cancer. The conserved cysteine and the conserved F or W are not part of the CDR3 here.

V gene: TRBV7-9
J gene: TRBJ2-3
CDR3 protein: ASSYWTAQGTDTQY

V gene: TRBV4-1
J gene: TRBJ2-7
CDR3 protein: ASSQEGTSIYEQY

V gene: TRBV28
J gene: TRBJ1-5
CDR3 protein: ASNYPGQGNQPQH

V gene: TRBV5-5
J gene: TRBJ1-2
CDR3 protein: ASSLGDRNYGYT

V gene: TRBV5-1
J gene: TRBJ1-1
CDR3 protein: ASSIPLGNTEAF

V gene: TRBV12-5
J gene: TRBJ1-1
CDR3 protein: ASGPDISPPNTEAF

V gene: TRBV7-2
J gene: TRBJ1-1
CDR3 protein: ASSLGPLNTEAF

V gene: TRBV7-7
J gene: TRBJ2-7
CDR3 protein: AIANTNSYEQY

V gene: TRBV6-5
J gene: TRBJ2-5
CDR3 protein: ASSRQGVRGETQY

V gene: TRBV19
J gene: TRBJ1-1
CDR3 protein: ASLDRETEAF

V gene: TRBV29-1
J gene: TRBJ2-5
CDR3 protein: SAGLRGREETQY

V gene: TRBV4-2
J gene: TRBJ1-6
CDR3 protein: ASSFRDRDNSPLH

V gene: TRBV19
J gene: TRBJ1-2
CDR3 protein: ASRSPDRGGGYT

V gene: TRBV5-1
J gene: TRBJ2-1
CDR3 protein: ASSLAVLGNEQF

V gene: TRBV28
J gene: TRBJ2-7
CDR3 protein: ASSGYELGGDYEQY

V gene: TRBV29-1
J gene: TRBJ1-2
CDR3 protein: SVERPANYGYT

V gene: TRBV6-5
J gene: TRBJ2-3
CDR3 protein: ASSSRLGGGNTQY

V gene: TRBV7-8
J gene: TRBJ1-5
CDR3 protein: ASSLKRDTVYQPQH

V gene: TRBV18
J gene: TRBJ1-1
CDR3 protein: ASSPNRDNTEAF

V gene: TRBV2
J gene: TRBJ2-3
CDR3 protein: ASGAGTDTQY

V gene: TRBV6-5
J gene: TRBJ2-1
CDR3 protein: ASSDQLAVDEQF

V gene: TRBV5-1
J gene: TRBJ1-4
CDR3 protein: ASSPDRGWDEKLF

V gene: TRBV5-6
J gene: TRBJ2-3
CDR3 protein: ASSRESGGIDTQY